These 19 T cell receptor beta chains came from one sample sequenced in a study of T-cell reconstitution after alpha-beta-depleted transplantation in children. The authors prepared the TCRbeta library with unique molecular identifiers. TCRdb re-analysed the PCR reads in MiXCR, keeping a single row per CDR3 protein. Among approximately 500,000 distinct CDR3 sequences listed, 20% to 30% were seen once. The material was PBMCs, obtained before TCRalphabeta/CD19-depleted stem cell transplant. These receptors all stem from a boy under two years old with Wiskott-Aldrich syndrome, due to receive a stem cell transplant.

V and J are TRBV13 and TRBJ2-7; maybe TRBD2 (6 bases). Germline CDR1 and CDR2: PRHDT and FYEKMQ (reference sequence). The CDR3 contains 16 residues. Trimming left V 0 bases short and J 0 bases short, with 12 bases between. DNA for the CDR3: TGTGCCAGCAGCTTAGGTGGTAGCGGCAACTCCTACGAGCAGTACTTC. Its translation: CASSLGGSGNSYEQYF.

This clonotype turned up a few times. This sequence joins TRBV27 and TRBJ2-5, with a tentative D call TRBD2 (6 bases). Germline V gene lookup returns CDR1 MNHEY and CDR2 SMNVEV (reference sequence). The CDR3 length is 13 residues. V lost 4 bases, J lost 6 bases, and 12 bases lay in between. This chain's CDR3 is CASSWGDPKTQYF. In DNA form, the CDR3 reads TGTGCCAGCAGTTGGGGGGACCCGAAGACCCAGTACTTC.

The gene calls are TRBV20-1 and TRBJ1-5; 8 positions match TRBD1. The CDR3 is made up of 13 amino acids. Germline trimming cut 4 bases from V and 7 bases from J; bases unmatched to any gene: 6. Germline V gene sequence: CDR1 DFQATT, CDR2 SNEGSKA (reference sequence). This CDR3 is CSANQGADQPQHF. CDR3 sequence (DNA): TGCAGTGCTAATCAGGGGGCAGACCAGCCCCAGCATTTT.

This clonotype came up a few times. V gene TRBV9 combines with J gene TRBJ2-2, with D possibly TRBD2 on 5 matching bases. The CDR3 loop spans 15 amino acids. Germline lookup yields CDR1 SGDLS and CDR2 YYNGEE. The V gene lost 3 bases and the J gene lost 4 bases, with 13 bases spanning the gap. The CDR3 DNA sequence: TGTGCCAGCAGCGATGGACGGACTCTCACCGGGGAGCTGTTTTTT. Its protein product is CASSDGRTLTGELFF.

This clonotype was counted only a few times. The chain uses TRBV28 and TRBJ2-7; D ambiguous. The CDR3 totals 13 residues. Germline V CDR1 and CDR2: MDHEN, SYDVKM. V dropped 6 bases and J dropped 0 bases, with 9 bases sitting between them. CDR3 coding DNA: TGTGCCAGCAGCCTAACGGCCTCCTACGAGCAGTACTTC. Its protein is CASSLTASYEQYF.

V gene TRBV5-1 combines with J gene TRBJ1-1; 8 bases line up with TRBD1. Trimming removed 0 bases from V and 8 bases from J; junction bases left unmatched: 9. Germline lookup yields CDR1 SGHRS and CDR2 YFSETQ. This CDR3 has 15 residues. The CDR3 reads CASSLAQPGQVEAFF. The DNA for the CDR3 is TGCGCCAGCAGCTTGGCCCAGCCGGGACAGGTCGAAGCTTTCTTT.

The chain couples TRBV15 to TRBJ2-5; D is ambiguous. CDR3 length: 12 residues. Germline V CDR1 and CDR2: LNHNV, YYDKDF (reference sequence). Trimming removed 3 bases at V and 3 bases at J, with 5 bases between. CDR3 DNA: TGTGCCACCAGCAGGGCTAAAGAGACCCAGTACTTC. This translates into CATSRAKETQYF.

V is TRBV7-2 and J is TRBJ2-2; 8 bases are a match to TRBD1. This CDR3 is 14 amino acids long. V trimming: 5 bases; J trimming: 6 bases; junction bases outside the gene matches: 5. Per germline, CDR1 SGHTA and CDR2 FQGNSA. The DNA for the CDR3 is TGTGCCAGCAGCATCCAACAGGGGGCCGGGGAGCTGTTTTTT. This sequence encodes CASSIQQGAGELFF.

The chain is built from TRBV2 and TRBJ2-1; 11 nucleotides match TRBD1. Germline CDR1 reads SNHLY; CDR2 reads FYNNEI. The CDR3 is made up of 14 amino acids. V lost 6 bases, J lost 8 bases, and 6 bases stayed unmatched. CDR3 amino acids: CASSEDRGPDEQFF. The CDR3 bases are TGTGCCAGCAGCGAGGACAGGGGGCCGGATGAGCAGTTCTTC.

The V gene is TRBV7-2, the J gene TRBJ2-7, with D hard to call. Germline-derived CDR1 and CDR2 are SGHTA and FQGNSA. The CDR3 spans 13 residues. V shed 5 bases and J shed 4 bases, with 12 bases lying between them. CDR3 in amino acids: CASSALLGYEQYF. The CDR3 DNA sequence: TGTGCCAGCAGCGCCCTCCTCGGATACGAGCAGTACTTC.

CDR3 nucleotide sequence: TGTGCCAGCAGCTGGGGGACAGGGAGCAATCAGCCCCAGCATTTT. It translates to CASSWGTGSNQPQHF. The chain combines TRBV7-9 with TRBJ1-5, with 9 nucleotides matching TRBD1. The CDR3 covers 15 residues. The V gene end was trimmed by 4 bases and the J gene end by 1 base; junction bases not matched to a gene: 2. Germline V gives CDR1 SEHNR, CDR2 FQNEAQ (reference sequence).

This chain joins TRBV10-3 and TRBJ1-2; D not resolved. Germline V gives CDR1 ENHRY, CDR2 SYGVKD. The CDR3 consists of 12 residues. Trimming left V 6 bases short and J 6 bases short, with 11 bases between. The CDR3 sequence: CAISPRVDGYTF. The CDR3 nucleotides are TGTGCCATCAGCCCCCGGGTCGATGGCTACACCTTC.

The chain carries TRBV6-5 and TRBJ2-1; 7 bases align to TRBD1. This CDR3 is 13 amino acids long. Germline V gene sequence: CDR1 MNHEY, CDR2 SVGAGI. J lost 8 bases, V lost 5 bases, and 6 bases had no gene match. CDR3 protein: CASSTETGYEQFF. The CDR3 DNA reads as TGTGCCAGCAGTACCGAGACAGGGTATGAGCAGTTCTTC.

This chain connects TRBV20-1 to TRBJ2-7; 8 nucleotides line up with TRBD2. The length of the CDR3 is 14 residues. V dropped 1 base and J dropped 5; count of bases not matched to a gene: 7. Germline loops: CDR1 DFQATT, CDR2 SNEGSKA (reference sequence). The CDR3 reads CSARVPSGFDEQYF. Written as DNA, the CDR3 is TGCAGTGCTAGAGTCCCTAGCGGGTTCGACGAGCAGTACTTC.

The CDR3 region has the DNA TGTGCCAGTAGCCCCGATGACAGAATCCGGGAGCTGTTTTTT. This translates into CASSPDDRIRELFF. V and J are TRBV19 and TRBJ2-2; D might be TRBD1 (5 bases). CDR3 length: 14 amino acids. Deletions cut 6 bases from V and 9 bases from J, with 17 bases between. Germline CDR1 is LNHDA and CDR2 is SQIVND (reference sequence).

This clonotype came up a few times. This rearrangement joins TRBV14 to TRBJ2-7; 10 bases agree with TRBD2. The CDR3 is made up of 16 amino acids. V lost 4 bases to trimming and J lost 2 bases; unmatched junction nucleotides: 8. Germline V lookup: CDR1 SGHDN, CDR2 FVKESK. This chain's CDR3 is CASSRLAGERAYEQYF. The CDR3 DNA reads as TGTGCCAGCAGCCGCCTAGCGGGAGAGCGGGCCTACGAGCAGTACTTC.

This chain uses TRBV20-1 with TRBJ1-1, with 9 bases identical to TRBD1. The length of the CDR3 is 12 residues. With V trimmed by 5 bases and J by 10 bases, 8 bases remained unmatched. Germline CDR1 reads DFQATT; CDR2 reads SNEGSKA (reference sequence). DNA for the CDR3: TGCAGTGCTTGGCCCTCGACAGGGGGAGCTTTCTTT. Its protein product is CSAWPSTGGAFF.

The chain carries TRBV12-3 or TRBV12-4 and TRBJ2-7; 8 bases align to TRBD2. J lost 3 bases, V lost 6 bases, and 4 bases had no gene match. This CDR3 comprises 13 residues. The CDR3 reads CASSPLAVYEQYF. The CDR3 DNA is TGTGCCAGCAGCCCACTAGCGGTCTACGAGCAGTACTTC.

This clonotype appeared a few times. The chain is built from TRBV18 and TRBJ2-5; the D is unclear. CDR3 length: 12 residues. V lost 3 bases and J 4 bases, leaving 6 bases between the germline ends. In germline, CDR1 is KGHSH, CDR2 LQKENI. The CDR3 DNA follows: TGTGCCAGCTCACCGCACCGAGAGACCCAGTACTTC. It codes for CASSPHRETQYF.